The 27 T cell receptor beta chains below come from one sample, sequenced in a study of blood T cell repertoires in COVID-19. Assay: immunoSEQ multiplex PCR; the TCRdb copy retains only in-frame clones and omits some. Altogether about 160,000 clones are present, around 83% being singletons, with the ten largest covering around 5%. The sequencing sample was made of peripheral blood. These TCRs come from a woman aged 50 to 60 with COVID-19, enrolled during active disease.

The chain has TRBV19 and TRBJ2-3; tentative D call: TRBD1 (5 bases). Germline lookup yields CDR1 LNHDA and CDR2 SQIVND (reference sequence). With 6 bases removed from V and 1 base from J, the gap between germline ends came to 14 bases. There are 15 residues in the CDR3. The CDR3 DNA reads as TGTGCCAGTAGGGAACAGGACCGGGGCACAGATACGCAGTATTTT. Translating gives CASREQDRGTDTQYF. The full variable domain, its missing parts supplied by reference TRBV19 and TRBJ2-3, is DGGITQSPKYLFRKEGQNVTLSCEQNLNHDAMYWYRQDPGQGLRLIYYSQIVNDFQKGDIAEGYSVSREKKESFPLTVTSAQKNPTAFYLCASREQDRGTDTQYFGPGTRLTVL.

CDR3 region: CAWIPGQGREKLFF. The DNA of the CDR3 is TGTGCCTGGATCCCGGGACAGGGGCGGGAAAAACTGTTTTTT. V is TRBV30 and J is TRBJ1-4; 10 bases are a match to TRBD1. The CDR3 sequence is 14 residues long. CDR1 is GTSNPN, CDR2 SVGIG, per germline (reference sequence). J lost 8 bases, V lost 4 bases, and 7 bases had no gene match.

The V and J genes are TRBV3-1 (or the pseudogene TRBV3-2) and TRBJ2-7; TRBD1 aligns across 11 bases. The CDR3 length is 14 residues. With V trimmed by 5 bases and J by 3 bases, 3 bases remained unmatched. Per the germline V gene, CDR1 is LGHDT and CDR2 is YNNKEL (reference sequence). CDR3 nucleotides: TGTGCCAGCAGCTCCGGGACAGGGGGCTACGAGCAGTACTTC. Translation gives CASSSGTGGYEQYF.

Concerning this clone: Within the sample, other DNA sequences also encode this same CDR3. The chain employs TRBV6-1 and TRBJ1-2; the match to TRBD1 covers 7 bases. After removal of 1 base from V and 7 bases from J, the junction contained 6 bases not matched to a gene. Germline V gene lookup returns CDR1 MNHNS and CDR2 SASEGT. The CDR3 totals 14 residues. The CDR3: CASSEEAGGSGYTF. In nucleotides, the CDR3 is TGTGCCAGCAGTGAAGAGGCAGGGGGGTCTGGCTACACCTTC.

The rearrangement uses TRBV7-2 and TRBJ2-5; TRBD2 matches at 16 bases. The V segment lost 1 base and the J segment 5 bases; nucleotides outside the gene matches: 10. CDR3 length equals 19 residues. Per germline, CDR1 SGHTA and CDR2 FQGNSA. CDR3: CASSLVAGTSGGAQETQYF. The CDR3 DNA follows: TGTGCCAGCAGCTTAGTGGCTGGGACTAGCGGGGGGGCCCAGGAGACCCAGTACTTC.

This clone occurred once. This chain links TRBV30 with TRBJ2-7; weak D call: TRBD1 (6 bases). V lost 7 bases and J lost 3, with 13 bases in between. The CDR3 has 12 amino acids. Germline CDR1 is GTSNPN and CDR2 is SVGIG (reference sequence). In DNA, the CDR3 is TGTGCCTTTGGGGGCGCGGGCTACGAGCAGTACTTC. Translating gives CAFGGAGYEQYF.

This clone was seen a single time. The chain joins TRBV27 to TRBJ2-1; 10 bases match TRBD1. Trimming removed 8 bases from V and 8 bases from J; junction bases left unmatched: 6. The CDR3 runs to 13 residues. Germline V lookup: CDR1 MNHEY, CDR2 SMNVEV (reference sequence). The CDR3 protein is CASGGQGRDEQFF. The CDR3 nucleotides read TGTGCCAGCGGGGGACAGGGGCGCGATGAGCAGTTCTTC.

The V and J genes are TRBV6-5 and TRBJ2-3, with 7 positions matching TRBD2. CDR1 and CDR2 from the germline V gene are MNHEY and SVGAGI. Trimming took 0 bases from V and 4 from J; bases not matched to a gene: 4. This CDR3 is built from 15 residues. The CDR3 protein is CASSYSVGGADTQYF. Here the CDR3 DNA reads TGTGCCAGCAGTTACTCGGTTGGGGGGGCAGATACGCAGTATTTT.

Here the CDR3 reads CASSFTASGGGREQFF. For the CDR3, the DNA is TGTGCCAGCAGTTTTACGGCTAGCGGGGGGGGAAGGGAGCAGTTCTTC. This chain joins TRBV27 and TRBJ2-1; 12 bases agree with TRBD2. The CDR3 is made up of 16 amino acids. J gave up 10 bases and V 3 bases, and 10 bases lay outside the gene matches. The germline V gene has CDR1 MNHEY and CDR2 SMNVEV (reference sequence).

The chain joins TRBV5-4 to TRBJ2-3; D uncertain. V lost 4 bases and J 2 bases, leaving 11 bases between the germline ends. CDR1 is SGHNT, CDR2 YYREEE, per germline (reference sequence). CDR3 length: 14 amino acids. CDR3 DNA: TGTGCCAGCAGCACTTTCGAGGCCACAGATACGCAGTATTTT. This codes for CASSTFEATDTQYF.

The sample holds one count of this clone. The chain uses TRBV27 and TRBJ2-2, with a possible D match to TRBD1 (5 bases). CDR1 is MNHEY and CDR2 is SMNVEV in the germline V gene (reference sequence). The CDR3 runs 14 residues. The V end was cut by 7 bases, the J end by 2 bases, with 11 bases between. This CDR3 reads CASTLDSNTGELFF. CDR3 coding DNA: TGTGCCAGCACCCTAGACAGTAACACCGGGGAGCTGTTTTTT.

V is TRBV27 and J is TRBJ1-2, with TRBD1 as a possible D gene (5 bases). V lost 0 bases and J 3 bases, leaving 8 bases between the germline ends. Germline loops: CDR1 MNHEY, CDR2 SMNVEV (reference sequence). This CDR3 is built from 14 residues. The CDR3 is CASSLSGEHYGYTF. The CDR3 DNA is TGTGCCAGCAGTTTATCAGGGGAACACTATGGCTACACCTTC.

This clone was picked up one time. The V call is TRBV7-3, the J call TRBJ2-2, with 7 nucleotides matching TRBD1. V gave up 1 base and J gave up 8 bases; unmatched junction bases: 13. Germline loops: CDR1 SGHTA, CDR2 FQGTGA. The CDR3 totals 17 residues. CDR3 sequence (DNA): TGTGCCAGCAGCTTAATAGGGGGACAGACAGCAGGAGGGGAGCTGTTTTTT. It encodes CASSLIGGQTAGGELFF.

This clone was observed once. The CDR3 nucleotides are TGTGCCAGCAGCCGGGGACAGGGTATTGGGGCCTACGAGCAGTACTTC. Translation gives CASSRGQGIGAYEQYF. This chain joins TRBV7-6 and TRBJ2-7; 9 bases align to TRBD1. The V gene end was trimmed by 5 bases and the J gene end by 2 bases; junction bases not matched to a gene: 10. There are 16 residues in the CDR3. Germline CDR1 SGHVS, CDR2 FNYEAQ.

V is TRBV7-3 and J is TRBJ2-7; tentative D call: TRBD1 (6 bases). Germline CDR1 SGHTA, CDR2 FQGTGA. CDR3 length equals 14 residues. V dropped 2 bases and J dropped 3 bases, with 11 bases sitting between them. CDR3 sequence: CASSLGGQDYEQYF. CDR3 coding DNA: TGTGCCAGCAGCTTAGGGGGACAAGACTACGAGCAGTACTTC. Full variable domain (rest looked up from reference TRBV7-3 and TRBJ2-7): GAGVSQTPSNKVTEKGKYVELRCDPISGHTALYWYRQSLGQGPEFLIYFQGTGAADDSGLPNDRFFAVRPEGSVSTLKIQRTERGDSAVYLCASSLGGQDYEQYFGPGTRLTVT.

This chain joins TRBV6-5 and TRBJ2-7; a possible D gene is TRBD2 (5 bases). This CDR3 is built from 13 residues. V was pared by 7 bases and J by 0 bases, with 10 bases between. Germline loops: CDR1 MNHEY, CDR2 SVGAGI. The chain's CDR3 is CASTVAGSYEQYF. The CDR3 DNA is TGTGCCAGCACAGTTGCGGGCTCCTACGAGCAGTACTTC.

The V gene is TRBV2, the J gene TRBJ2-3; 7 bases align to TRBD1. CDR3 size: 14 residues. Unmatched junction bases numbered 8, after V lost 4 bases and J lost 7 bases. The germline CDR1 and CDR2 sequences are SNHLY and FYNNEI. The DNA for the CDR3 is TGTGCCAGCAGTGGTACAGGGGCCACGAATACGCAGTATTTT. Its protein product is CASSGTGATNTQYF. Together with reference TRBV2 and TRBJ2-3, the CDR3 gives the full variable domain: EPEVTQTPSHQVTQMGQEVILRCVPISNHLYFYWYRQILGQKVEFLVSFYNNEISEKSEIFDDQFSVERPDGSNFTLKIRSTKLEDSAMYFCASSGTGATNTQYFGPGTRLTVL.

V and J are TRBV27 and TRBJ2-1; D ambiguous. V was cut by 0 bases and J by 8 bases, with 11 bases left in between. The germline gives CDR1 MNHEY, CDR2 SMNVEV (reference sequence). CDR3 length: 14 residues. The chain's CDR3 is CASSLSGSWYEQFF. As DNA, the CDR3 is TGTGCCAGCAGTTTATCGGGCTCATGGTATGAGCAGTTCTTC.

The chain is built from TRBV9 and TRBJ2-3, with 8 bases identical to TRBD2. CDR3 length: 15 amino acids. V lost 0 bases, J lost 3 bases, and 3 bases stayed unmatched. Germline loops: CDR1 SGDLS, CDR2 YYNGEE. Written as DNA, the CDR3 is TGTGCCAGCAGCGTAGCGAGCGGGGGAACAGATACGCAGTATTTT. Encoded protein: CASSVASGGTDTQYF.

J is TRBJ2-5 and V is TRBV7-9; 8 bases are shared with TRBD2. The CDR3 covers 13 residues. The ends lost 5 bases at V and 5 bases at J; junction bases unmatched: 4. Germline CDR1 reads SEHNR; CDR2 reads FQNEAQ (reference sequence). CDR3 nucleotide sequence: TGTGCCAGCAGCAGCCGCGGGGGGGAGACCCAGTACTTC. It encodes CASSSRGGETQYF.

This clone has only one observation. The V gene is TRBV7-8, the J gene TRBJ2-1; tentative D call: TRBD2 (6 bases). V lost 4 bases to trimming and J lost 6 bases, with 19 bases between them. This CDR3 is 16 amino acids long. Germline-derived CDR1 and CDR2 are SGHVS and FQNEAQ. This chain's CDR3 is CASSSSSGLVVNEQFF. The CDR3 region has the DNA TGTGCCAGCAGCTCTAGCTCGGGACTCGTCGTCAATGAGCAGTTCTTC.

The chain links TRBV7-2 to TRBJ2-3; 11 bases match TRBD2. Germline V gene sequence: CDR1 SGHTA, CDR2 FQGNSA. The CDR3 covers 17 residues. Trimming took 1 base from V and 0 from J; bases not matched to a gene: 3. Here the CDR3 reads CASSLGLAGGSTDTQYF. The CDR3 bases are TGTGCCAGCAGCTTAGGTCTAGCGGGGGGAAGCACAGATACGCAGTATTTT.

The chain combines TRBV23-1 with TRBJ1-6; D is unclear. TRBV23-1 is assigned to the ORF class and has an uncertain function. This CDR3 region has 13 residues. The V and J ends lost 11 bases and 0 bases respectively, with 8 bases between them. The CDR3 sequence is CAPSGSYNSPLHF. The CDR3 bases are TGCGCCCCCAGCGGCTCCTATAATTCACCCCTCCACTTT.

The gene calls are TRBV7-2 and TRBJ1-1; 9 bases are shared with TRBD1. V was clipped by 2 bases and J by 7 bases; unmatched bases: 8. CDR1 is SGHTA, CDR2 FQGNSA, per germline. The CDR3 consists of 15 residues. CDR3 region: CASSLSRQGVGEAFF. In nucleotides, the CDR3 is TGTGCCAGCAGCTTATCCCGACAGGGGGTGGGTGAAGCTTTCTTT.

The chain links TRBV5-1 to TRBJ2-7, with 8 bases identical to TRBD1. Germline CDR1 reads SGHRS; CDR2 reads YFSETQ. Trimming removed 3 bases from V and 3 bases from J; junction bases left unmatched: 2. The CDR3 totals 13 residues. The CDR3 DNA sequence: TGCGCCAGCAGCTCAGGGACAGGCTACGAGCAGTACTTC. It specifies CASSSGTGYEQYF.

The CDR3 coding sequence is TGTGCCAGCAGCATGGGACTAGCGGCCTCCTACGAGCAGTACTTC. The encoded protein is CASSMGLAASYEQYF. The V call is TRBV5-4, the J call TRBJ2-7, with 11 bases identical to TRBD2. Trimming removed 4 bases from V and 0 bases from J; junction bases left unmatched: 3. CDR3 size: 15 residues. Germline V gene data show CDR1 as SGHNT and CDR2 as YYREEE (reference sequence).

The chain joins TRBV6-2 or TRBV6-3 to TRBJ2-7; D uncertain. The CDR3 length is 12 residues. Germline V gene data show CDR1 as MNHEY and CDR2 as SVGEGT. Trimming cost V 2 bases and J 5 bases, with 7 bases left between them. CDR3 sequence (DNA): TGTGCCAGCAGTTACATCGGTCACGAGCAGTACTTC. This translates into CASSYIGHEQYF.